This T cell receptor (beta chain) was recorded in a study of shared clonotypes between healthy human individuals. Study outcomes and limitations: The four-donor shared clonotypes exceeded non-shared clonotypes in generation probability, with non-shared ones scoring lower. On the whole, naive subsets had larger estimated richness than memory subsets had.

Using immunoSEQ multiplex PCR, the repertoire was profiled, and TCRdb retains in-frame clones only, with some absent. The sample includes fewer than 1.4 million clones, 78% of them seen just once. This CDR3 is built from 13 residues. The V end lost 6 bases, the J end lost 2 bases, and 10 bases lay between the germline ends. Germline-derived CDR1 and CDR2 are SNHLY and FYNNEI. Turning to this clone: Its specificity is unknown.

This chain connects TRBV2 to TRBJ1-2, with D perhaps matching TRBD1 (5 bases). Sequenced material: memory CD4+ T cells from PBMCs. Subset specified: CD45RA-negative fraction. This sequence originates from a man aged 18-30 years in good health. Some clones in this sample may be carry-over from other donors' samples. The CDR3 loop is CASRATVNYGYTF. CDR3 DNA sequence: TGTGCCAGCAGGGCGACAGTAAACTATGGCTACACCTTC. The variable domain in full, completed from reference TRBV2 and TRBJ1-2, reads EPEVTQTPSHQVTQMGQEVILRCVPISNHLYFYWYRQILGQKVEFLVSFYNNEISEKSEIFDDQFSVERPDGSNFTLKIRSTKLEDSAMYFCASRATVNYGYTFGSGTRLTVV.